One sample yielded the 9 T cell receptor beta chains listed below, sequenced in a study of blood T cell repertoires in COVID-19. This table comes from immunoSEQ multiplex PCR, and its TCRdb copy is limited to in-frame clones, with some not included. The table shows some 73,000 clones, with 73% occurring only once. Sequencing used peripheral blood. Receptors were obtained from a man in his sixties with acute or convalescent COVID-19.

The rearrangement uses TRBV12-5 and TRBJ1-1, with a possible D match to TRBD1 (6 bases). V was shortened by 6 bases and J by 3 bases, with 8 bases between the two germline ends. The germline V gene has CDR1 LGHNT and CDR2 FRNRAP. The CDR3 is 12 amino acids. The CDR3 loop reads CASGTGYTEAFF. The CDR3 DNA is TGTGCTAGTGGCACAGGGTACACTGAAGCTTTCTTT.

This clone appeared a few times. The V gene is TRBV7-8, the J gene TRBJ2-1, with 8 positions matching TRBD2. CDR1 is SGHVS and CDR2 is FQNEAQ in the germline V gene. Losses at the gene ends were 8 bases for V and 6 bases for J; bases not matched to a gene: 12. The CDR3 consists of 15 residues. CDR3 nucleotides: TGTGCCAGCTCAACCTCCGGGGGGGTCGGCAATGAGCAGTTCTTC. Translating it yields CASSTSGGVGNEQFF.

There are a few counts of this clone. This sequence joins TRBV10-3 and TRBJ2-1; D is perhaps TRBD2 (6 bases). V lost 10 bases and J 7 bases, leaving 20 bases between the germline ends. The CDR3 is made up of 14 amino acids. From germline, CDR1 is ENHRY and CDR2 SYGVKD. CDR3 in amino acids: CATVPGLGGNEQFF. The CDR3 bases are TGTGCCACAGTCCCGGGACTTGGGGGTAATGAGCAGTTCTTC.

This chain joins TRBV18 and TRBJ2-1; 7 positions match TRBD1. After removal of 3 bases from V and 4 bases from J, the junction contained 9 bases not matched to a gene. The CDR3 covers 16 residues. Per germline, CDR1 KGHSH and CDR2 LQKENI. For the CDR3, the DNA is TGTGCCAGCTCACCCACCCGAGGGGGCCAGTACAATGAGCAGTTCTTC. This gives the protein CASSPTRGGQYNEQFF.

The rearrangement uses TRBV9 and TRBJ1-1; no firm D call. The germline gives CDR1 SGDLS, CDR2 YYNGEE. The CDR3 extends over 14 amino acids. V lost 2 bases to trimming and J lost 0 bases, with 8 bases between them. In nucleotides, the CDR3 is TGTGCCAGCAGCGTTACTCCCTTGAACACTGAAGCTTTCTTT. It codes for CASSVTPLNTEAFF.

The V and J genes are TRBV19 and TRBJ2-3; 8 bases are a match to TRBD1. V was pared by 7 bases and J by 1 base, with 7 bases of the junction left unmatched. The CDR3 length is 15 residues. Germline assignment: CDR1 LNHDA and CDR2 SQIVND (reference sequence). The CDR3 here is CASKAPGQGTDTQYF. The CDR3, as DNA: TGTGCCAGTAAAGCCCCGGGACAGGGCACAGATACGCAGTATTTT.

V is TRBV2 and J is TRBJ1-5; no reliable D call. CDR1 is SNHLY, CDR2 FYNNEI, per germline. Trimming removed 4 bases from V and 6 bases from J, with 10 bases in between. This CDR3 contains 13 residues. CDR3 sequence (DNA): TGTGCCAGCAGTGTTGGGGAGACTCAGCCCCAGCATTTT. It specifies CASSVGETQPQHF.

V gene TRBV7-9 combines with J gene TRBJ2-5; TRBD1 might be the D (6 bases). CDR1 and CDR2 from the germline V gene are SEHNR and FQNEAQ (reference sequence). The ends were cut back, 6 bases at V and 5 bases at J, with 10 bases in the middle. The CDR3 sequence is 12 residues long. CDR3 in amino acids: CASRTGPETQYF. CDR3 coding DNA: TGTGCCAGCAGGACAGGCCCCGAGACCCAGTACTTC.

V and J are TRBV7-3 and TRBJ2-1; D might be TRBD1 (6 bases). Trimming took off 1 base at V and 12 bases at J, with 22 bases between the two ends. The CDR3 is 16 residues long. Germline V CDR1 and CDR2: SGHTA, FQGTGA. CDR3 region: CASSLSGRGFSGGQFF. CDR3 sequence (DNA): TGTGCCAGCAGCTTAAGTGGCAGGGGTTTTTCAGGTGGGCAGTTCTTC.